This record covers a single T cell receptor beta chain. These data belong to a study of T cell clonotyping in hematopoietic cell transplantation. Trimming took 3 bases from V and 2 from J, leaving 5 bases between them. Germline CDR1 SGHDN, CDR2 FVKESK. This CDR3 region has 12 residues. Here immunoSEQ multiplex PCR was the method, and the copy in TCRdb shows in-frame clones only, minus some. The data contain roughly 13,000 clones, 75% to 90% of them seen just once; the ten biggest clones take up approximately 16%. Time point reported: recipient sample about 28 days before transplant, after cytoreduction.

This TCR derives from a man in his fifties or sixties with acute myeloid leukemia. Some clones in this sample may be carry-over from other donors' samples. This sample comprised peripheral blood mononuclear cells, obtained before stem cell transplant. This chain connects TRBV14 to TRBJ2-7; D not resolved. The CDR3 here is CASSQRTYEQYF. In DNA, the CDR3 is TGTGCCAGCAGCCAGCGGACCTACGAGCAGTACTTC.